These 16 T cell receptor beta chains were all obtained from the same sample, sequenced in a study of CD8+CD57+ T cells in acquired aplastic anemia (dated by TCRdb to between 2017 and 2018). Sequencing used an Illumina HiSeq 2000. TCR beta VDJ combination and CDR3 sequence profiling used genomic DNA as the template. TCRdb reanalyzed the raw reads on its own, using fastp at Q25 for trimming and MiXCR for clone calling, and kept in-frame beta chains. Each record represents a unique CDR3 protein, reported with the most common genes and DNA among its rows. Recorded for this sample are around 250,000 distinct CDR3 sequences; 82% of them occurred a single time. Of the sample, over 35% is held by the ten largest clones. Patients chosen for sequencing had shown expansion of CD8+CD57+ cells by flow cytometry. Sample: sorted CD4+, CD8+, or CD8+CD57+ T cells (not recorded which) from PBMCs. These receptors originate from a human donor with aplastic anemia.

The CDR3 is CASGGAGNIQYLHF. The DNA of the CDR3 is TGTGCCAGCGGAGGAGCTGGGAACATTCAGTACTTGCATTTT. The V and J genes are TRBV9 and TRBJ1-5; the D is unclear. The CDR3 has 14 amino acids. V lost 7 bases, J lost 15 bases, and 26 bases lay in between. Germline CDR1 reads SGDLS; CDR2 reads YYNGEE.

This chain's CDR3 is CASSWGGSYNSPLHF. DNA of the CDR3: TGTGCCAGCAGCTGGGGTGGAAGCTATAATTCACCCCTCCACTTT. The chain recombines TRBV11-2 with TRBJ1-6; D unclear. CDR3 length: 15 residues. Germline loops: CDR1 SGHAT, CDR2 FQNNGV. V shed 4 bases and J shed 3 bases, with 10 bases lying between them.

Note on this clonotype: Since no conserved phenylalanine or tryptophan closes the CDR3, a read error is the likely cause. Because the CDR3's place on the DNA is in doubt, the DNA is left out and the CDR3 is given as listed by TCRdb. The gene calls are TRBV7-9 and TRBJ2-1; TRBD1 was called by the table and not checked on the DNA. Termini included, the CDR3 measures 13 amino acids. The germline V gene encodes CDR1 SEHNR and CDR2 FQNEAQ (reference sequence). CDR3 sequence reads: CASSRQAIPVQHC.

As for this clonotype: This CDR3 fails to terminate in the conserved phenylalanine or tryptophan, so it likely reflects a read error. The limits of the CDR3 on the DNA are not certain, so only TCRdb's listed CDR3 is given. CDR3 amino acids: CASGGAGSNQPL. The chain links TRBV2 to TRBJ2-4; the tabulated D call, TRBD2, remains unverified against the DNA. The CDR3 contains 12 residues when both ends are counted. Germline lookup yields CDR1 SNHLY and CDR2 FYNNEI.

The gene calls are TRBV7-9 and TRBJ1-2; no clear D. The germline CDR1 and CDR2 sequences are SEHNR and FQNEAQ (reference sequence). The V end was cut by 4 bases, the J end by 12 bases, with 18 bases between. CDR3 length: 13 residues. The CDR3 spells CASSYPGHTEDTF. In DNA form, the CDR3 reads TGTGCCAGCAGCTATCCAGGTCACACTGAAGACACCTTC.

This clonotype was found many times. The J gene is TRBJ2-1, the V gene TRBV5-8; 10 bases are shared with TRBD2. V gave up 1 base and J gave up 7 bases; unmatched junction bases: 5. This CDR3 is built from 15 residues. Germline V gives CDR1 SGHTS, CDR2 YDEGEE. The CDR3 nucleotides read TGTGCCAGCAGCTTGCCTAGCGGGGGAGGAAATGAGCAGTTCTTC. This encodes CASSLPSGGGNEQFF. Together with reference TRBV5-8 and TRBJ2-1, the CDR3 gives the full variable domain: EAGVTQSPTHLIKTRGQQATLRCSPISGHTSVYWYQQALGLGLQFLLWYDEGEERNRGNFPPRFSGRQFPNYSSELNVNALELEDSALYLCASSLPSGGGNEQFFGPGTRLTVL.

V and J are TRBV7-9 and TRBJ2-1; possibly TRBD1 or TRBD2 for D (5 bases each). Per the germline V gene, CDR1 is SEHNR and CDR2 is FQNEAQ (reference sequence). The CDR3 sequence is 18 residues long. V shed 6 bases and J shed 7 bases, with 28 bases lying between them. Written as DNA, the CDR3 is TGTGCCAGCAGGGGGGTGGGGATGGGCACTTACGAGCAGAATGAGCAGTTCTTC. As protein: CASRGVGMGTYEQNEQFF.

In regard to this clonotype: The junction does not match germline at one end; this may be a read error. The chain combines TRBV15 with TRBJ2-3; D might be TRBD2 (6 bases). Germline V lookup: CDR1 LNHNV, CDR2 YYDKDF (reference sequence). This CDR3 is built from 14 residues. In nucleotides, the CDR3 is TGTGCCAGCAGCTGCCCGGGAGTAGCCTATGCGCAGTATTTC. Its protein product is CASSCPGVAYAQYF. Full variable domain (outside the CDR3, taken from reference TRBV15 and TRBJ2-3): DAMVIQNPRYQVTQFGKPVTLSCSQTLNHNVMYWYQQKSSQAPKLLFHYYDKDFNNEADTPDNFQSRRPNTSFCFLDIRSPGLGDTAMYLCASSCPGVAYAQYFGPGTRLTVL.

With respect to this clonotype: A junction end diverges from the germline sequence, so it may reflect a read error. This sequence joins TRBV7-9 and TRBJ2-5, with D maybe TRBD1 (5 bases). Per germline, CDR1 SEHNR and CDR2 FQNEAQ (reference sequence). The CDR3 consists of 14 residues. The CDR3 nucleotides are TGTGCCAGCAGCACCGACAGCGAGAATTCACCCCACCACTTC. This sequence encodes CASSTDSENSPHHF.

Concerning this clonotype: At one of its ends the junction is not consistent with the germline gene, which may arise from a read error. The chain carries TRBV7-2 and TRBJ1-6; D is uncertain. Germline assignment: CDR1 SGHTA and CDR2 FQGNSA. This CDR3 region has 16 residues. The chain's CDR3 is CASRLGRGPDKQYLHF. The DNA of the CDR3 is TGTGCCAGCAGGTTAGGGAGAGGTCCCGATAAGCAGTATCTCCACTTT.

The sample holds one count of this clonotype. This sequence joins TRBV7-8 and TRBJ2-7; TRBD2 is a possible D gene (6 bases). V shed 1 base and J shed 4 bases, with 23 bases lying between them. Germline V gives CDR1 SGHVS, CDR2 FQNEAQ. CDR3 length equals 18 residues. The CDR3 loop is CASSLVATSSSEQYEQYV. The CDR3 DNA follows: TGTGCCAGCAGCTTAGTAGCCACTAGCTCCTCCGAGCAGTACGAGCAGTACGTC.

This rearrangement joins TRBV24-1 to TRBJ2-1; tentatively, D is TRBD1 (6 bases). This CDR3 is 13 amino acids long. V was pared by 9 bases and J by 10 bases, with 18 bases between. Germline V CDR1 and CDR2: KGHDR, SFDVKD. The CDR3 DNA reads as TGTGCCACCTTGGCAGGGGACACCGGGGAGCAGTTCTTC. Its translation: CATLAGDTGEQFF.

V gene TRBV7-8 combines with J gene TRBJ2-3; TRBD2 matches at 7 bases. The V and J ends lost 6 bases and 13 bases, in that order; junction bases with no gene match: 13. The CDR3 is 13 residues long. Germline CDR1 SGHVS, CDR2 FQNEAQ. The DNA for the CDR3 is TGTGCCAGCAGGGTAGCGGGCACCTACACGGAGTATTTT. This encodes CASRVAGTYTEYF.

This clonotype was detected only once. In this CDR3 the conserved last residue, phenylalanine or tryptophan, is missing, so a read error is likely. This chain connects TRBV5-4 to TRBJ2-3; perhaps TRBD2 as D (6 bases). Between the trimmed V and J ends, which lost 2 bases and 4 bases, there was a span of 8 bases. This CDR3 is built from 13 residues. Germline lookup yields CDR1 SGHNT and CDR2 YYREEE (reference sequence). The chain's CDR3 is CASSFASADTQYL. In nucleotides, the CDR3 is TGTGCCAGCAGCTTCGCTAGCGCAGATACGCAGTATCTT.

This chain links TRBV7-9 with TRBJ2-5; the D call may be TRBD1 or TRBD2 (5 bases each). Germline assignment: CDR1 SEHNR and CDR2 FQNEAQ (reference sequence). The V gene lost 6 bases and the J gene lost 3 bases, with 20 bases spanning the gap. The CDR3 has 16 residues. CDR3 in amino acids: CASSSSELGEEETQYF. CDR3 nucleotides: TGTGCCAGCAGTTCGAGCGAGCTGGGGGAAGAAGAGACCCAGTACTTC.

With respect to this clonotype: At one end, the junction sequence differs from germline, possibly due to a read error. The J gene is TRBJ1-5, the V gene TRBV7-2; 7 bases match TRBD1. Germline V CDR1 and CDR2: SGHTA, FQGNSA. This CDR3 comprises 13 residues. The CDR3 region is CASSHTGAPHQFF. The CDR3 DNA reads TGTGCCAGCAGCCATACAGGGGCTCCCCACCAGTTTTTT.